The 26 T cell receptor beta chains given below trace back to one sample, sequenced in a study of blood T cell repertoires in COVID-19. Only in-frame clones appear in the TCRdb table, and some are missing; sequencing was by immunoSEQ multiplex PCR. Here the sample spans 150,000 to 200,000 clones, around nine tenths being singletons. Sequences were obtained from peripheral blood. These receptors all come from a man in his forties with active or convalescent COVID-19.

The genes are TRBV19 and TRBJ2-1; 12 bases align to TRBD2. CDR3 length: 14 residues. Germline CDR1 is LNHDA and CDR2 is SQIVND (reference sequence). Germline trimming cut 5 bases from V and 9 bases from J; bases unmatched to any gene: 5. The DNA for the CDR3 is TGTGCCAGTAGTCCTAGCGGGGGGGCGCGTGAGCAGTTCTTC. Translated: CASSPSGGAREQFF. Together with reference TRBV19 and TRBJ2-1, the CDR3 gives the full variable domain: DGGITQSPKYLFRKEGQNVTLSCEQNLNHDAMYWYRQDPGQGLRLIYYSQIVNDFQKGDIAEGYSVSREKKESFPLTVTSAQKNPTAFYLCASSPSGGAREQFFGPGTRLTVL.

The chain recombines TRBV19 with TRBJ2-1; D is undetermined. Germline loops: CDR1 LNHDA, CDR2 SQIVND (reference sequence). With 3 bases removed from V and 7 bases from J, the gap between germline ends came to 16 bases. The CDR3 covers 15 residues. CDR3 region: CASSIRHIGYNEQFF. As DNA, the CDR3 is TGTGCCAGTAGTATCAGGCATATTGGTTATAATGAGCAGTTCTTC.

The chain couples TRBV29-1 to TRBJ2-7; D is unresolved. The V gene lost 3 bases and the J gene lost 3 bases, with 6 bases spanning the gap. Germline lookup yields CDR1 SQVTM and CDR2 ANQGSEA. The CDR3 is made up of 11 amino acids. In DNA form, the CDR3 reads TGCAGCGTTGAGGAGTTCTACGAGCAGTACTTC. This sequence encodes CSVEEFYEQYF.

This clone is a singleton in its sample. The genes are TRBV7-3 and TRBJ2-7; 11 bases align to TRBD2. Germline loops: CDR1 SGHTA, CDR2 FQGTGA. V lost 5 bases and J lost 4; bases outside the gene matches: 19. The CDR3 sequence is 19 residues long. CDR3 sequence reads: CASSGSGVRIAGGPYEQYF. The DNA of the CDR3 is TGTGCCAGCAGCGGCAGCGGAGTTCGGATAGCGGGGGGGCCTTACGAGCAGTACTTC. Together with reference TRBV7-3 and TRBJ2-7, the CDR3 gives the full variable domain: GAGVSQTPSNKVTEKGKYVELRCDPISGHTALYWYRQSLGQGPEFLIYFQGTGAADDSGLPNDRFFAVRPEGSVSTLKIQRTERGDSAVYLCASSGSGVRIAGGPYEQYFGPGTRLTVT.

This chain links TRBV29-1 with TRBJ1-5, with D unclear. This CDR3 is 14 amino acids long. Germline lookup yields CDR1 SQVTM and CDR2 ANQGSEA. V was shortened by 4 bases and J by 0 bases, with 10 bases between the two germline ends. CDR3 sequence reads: CSVVSGNSNQPQHF. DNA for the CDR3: TGCAGCGTTGTGTCAGGAAATAGCAATCAGCCCCAGCATTTT.

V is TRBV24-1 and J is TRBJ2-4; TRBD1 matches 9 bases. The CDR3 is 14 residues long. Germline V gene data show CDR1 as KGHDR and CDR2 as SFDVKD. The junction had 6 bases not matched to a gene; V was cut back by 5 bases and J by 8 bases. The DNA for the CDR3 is TGTGCCACCAGTGCAGGGACAGGGTGGGACATTCAGTACTTC. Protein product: CATSAGTGWDIQYF.

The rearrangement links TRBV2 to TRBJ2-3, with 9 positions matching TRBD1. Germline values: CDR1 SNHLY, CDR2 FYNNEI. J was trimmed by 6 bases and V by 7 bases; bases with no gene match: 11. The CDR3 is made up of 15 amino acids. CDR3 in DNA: TGTGCCAGCATGGCGGACAGGGGTTACAATGATACGCAGTATTTT. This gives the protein CASMADRGYNDTQYF.

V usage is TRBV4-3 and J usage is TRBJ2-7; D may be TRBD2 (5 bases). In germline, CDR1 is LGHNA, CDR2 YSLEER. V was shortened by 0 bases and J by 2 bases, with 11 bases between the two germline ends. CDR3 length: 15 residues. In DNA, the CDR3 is TGCGCCAGCAGCCAAGATAGGAGCGGCCCCTACGAGCAGTACTTC. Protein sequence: CASSQDRSGPYEQYF.

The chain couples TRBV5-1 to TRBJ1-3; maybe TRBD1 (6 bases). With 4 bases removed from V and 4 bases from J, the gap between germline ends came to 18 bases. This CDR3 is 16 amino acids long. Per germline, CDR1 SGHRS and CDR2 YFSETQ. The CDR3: CASSPLERGLGNTIYF. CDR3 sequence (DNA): TGCGCCAGCAGCCCCCTAGAGCGGGGGCTCGGAAACACCATATATTTT.

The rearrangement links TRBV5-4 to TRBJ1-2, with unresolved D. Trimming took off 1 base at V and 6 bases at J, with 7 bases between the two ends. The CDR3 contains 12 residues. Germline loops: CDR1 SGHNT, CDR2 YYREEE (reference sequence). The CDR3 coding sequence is TGTGCCAGCAGCTTGTATCGGGATGGCTACACCTTC. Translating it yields CASSLYRDGYTF.

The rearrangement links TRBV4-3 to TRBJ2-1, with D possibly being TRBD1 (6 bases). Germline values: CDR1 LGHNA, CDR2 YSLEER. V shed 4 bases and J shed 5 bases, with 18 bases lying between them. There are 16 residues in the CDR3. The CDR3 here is CASSLNPTGAHNEQFF. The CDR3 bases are TGCGCCAGCAGCCTTAACCCGACAGGCGCACACAATGAGCAGTTCTTC.

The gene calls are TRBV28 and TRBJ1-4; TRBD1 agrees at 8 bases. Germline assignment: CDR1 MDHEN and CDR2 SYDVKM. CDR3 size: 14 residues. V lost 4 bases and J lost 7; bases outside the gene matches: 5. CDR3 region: CASSSTGVGEKLFF. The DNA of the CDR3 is TGTGCCAGCAGTTCGACAGGGGTAGGTGAAAAACTGTTTTTT.

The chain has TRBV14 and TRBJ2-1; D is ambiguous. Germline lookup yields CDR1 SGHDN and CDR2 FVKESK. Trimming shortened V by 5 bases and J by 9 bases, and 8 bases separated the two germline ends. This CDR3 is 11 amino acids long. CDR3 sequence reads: CASSGWSEQFF. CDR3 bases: TGTGCCAGCAGCGGGTGGAGTGAGCAGTTCTTC.

The CDR3 region is CASSLVGLDEQYF. In nucleotides, the CDR3 is TGTGCCAGCAGCTTGGTGGGGCTGGACGAGCAGTACTTC. The V call is TRBV5-4, the J call TRBJ2-7, with a possible D match to TRBD1 (5 bases). Trimming stripped 0 bases from V and 5 bases from J, with 9 bases between. CDR3 length equals 13 residues. Germline V lookup: CDR1 SGHNT, CDR2 YYREEE (reference sequence). The whole variable domain, filled in from reference TRBV5-4 and TRBJ2-7, reads ETGVTQSPTHLIKTRGQQVTLRCSSQSGHNTVSWYQQALGQGPQFIFQYYREEENGRGNFPPRFSGLQFPNYSSELNVNALELDDSALYLCASSLVGLDEQYFGPGTRLTVT.

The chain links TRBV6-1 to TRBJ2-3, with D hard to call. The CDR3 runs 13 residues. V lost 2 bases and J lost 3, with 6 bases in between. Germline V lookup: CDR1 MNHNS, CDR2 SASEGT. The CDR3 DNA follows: TGTGCCAGCAGTGAACCGGAGACAGATACGCAGTATTTT. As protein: CASSEPETDTQYF.

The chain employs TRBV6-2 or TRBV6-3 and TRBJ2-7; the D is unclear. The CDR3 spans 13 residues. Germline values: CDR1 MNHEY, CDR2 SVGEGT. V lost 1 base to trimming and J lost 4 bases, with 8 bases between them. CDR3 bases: TGTGCCAGCAGTTACTATACAGTGTACGAGCAGTACTTC. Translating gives CASSYYTVYEQYF.

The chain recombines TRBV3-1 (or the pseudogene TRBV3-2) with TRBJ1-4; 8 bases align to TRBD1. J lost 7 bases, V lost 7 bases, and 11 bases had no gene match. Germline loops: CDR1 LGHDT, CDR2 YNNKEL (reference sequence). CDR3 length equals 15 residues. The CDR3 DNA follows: TGTGCCAGCAAATGGTCGACAGGGGAAGGTGAAAAACTGTTTTTT. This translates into CASKWSTGEGEKLFF.

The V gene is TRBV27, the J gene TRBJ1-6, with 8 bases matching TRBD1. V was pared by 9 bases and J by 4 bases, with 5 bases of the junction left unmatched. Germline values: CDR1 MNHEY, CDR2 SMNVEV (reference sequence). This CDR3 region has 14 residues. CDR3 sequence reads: CASSGGMYNSPLHF. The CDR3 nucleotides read TGTGCCAGTTCAGGGGGCATGTATAATTCACCCCTCCACTTT.

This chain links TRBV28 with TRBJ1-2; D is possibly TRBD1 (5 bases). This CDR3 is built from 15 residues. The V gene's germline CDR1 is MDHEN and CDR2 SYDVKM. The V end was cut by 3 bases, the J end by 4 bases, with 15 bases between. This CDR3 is CASSLGGTGSYGYTF. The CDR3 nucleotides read TGTGCCAGCAGTTTGGGGGGGACGGGGTCCTATGGCTACACCTTC.

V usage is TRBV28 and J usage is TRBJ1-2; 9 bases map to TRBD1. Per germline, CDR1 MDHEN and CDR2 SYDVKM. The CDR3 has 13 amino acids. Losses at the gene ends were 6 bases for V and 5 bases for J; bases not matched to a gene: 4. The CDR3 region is CASSTGTGYGYTF. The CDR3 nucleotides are TGTGCCAGCAGCACCGGGACAGGGTATGGCTACACCTTC.

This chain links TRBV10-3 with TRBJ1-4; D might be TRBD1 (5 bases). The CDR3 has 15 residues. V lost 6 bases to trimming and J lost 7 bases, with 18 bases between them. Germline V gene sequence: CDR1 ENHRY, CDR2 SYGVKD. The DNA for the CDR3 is TGTGCCATCAGGAGGGACGTCGGGAGGAGTGAAAAACTGTTTTTT. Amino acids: CAIRRDVGRSEKLFF.

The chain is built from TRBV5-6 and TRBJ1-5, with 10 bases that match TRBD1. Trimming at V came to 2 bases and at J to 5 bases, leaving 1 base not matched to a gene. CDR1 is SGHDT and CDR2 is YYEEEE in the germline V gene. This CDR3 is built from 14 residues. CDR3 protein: CASSLGTGDQPQHF. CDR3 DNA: TGTGCCAGCAGCTTAGGGACAGGGGATCAGCCCCAGCATTTT.

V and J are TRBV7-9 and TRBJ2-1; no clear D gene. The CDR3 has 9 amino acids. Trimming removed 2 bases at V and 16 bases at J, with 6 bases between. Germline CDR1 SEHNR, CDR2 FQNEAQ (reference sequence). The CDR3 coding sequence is TGTGCCAGCAGCTTACATAGCTTCTTC. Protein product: CASSLHSFF.

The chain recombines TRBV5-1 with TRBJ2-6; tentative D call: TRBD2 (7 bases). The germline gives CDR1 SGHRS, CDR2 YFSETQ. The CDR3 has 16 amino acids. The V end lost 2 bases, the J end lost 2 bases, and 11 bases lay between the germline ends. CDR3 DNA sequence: TGCGCCAGCAGCTTACAGGGAGGGGCTGGGGCCAACGTCCTGACTTTC. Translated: CASSLQGGAGANVLTF.

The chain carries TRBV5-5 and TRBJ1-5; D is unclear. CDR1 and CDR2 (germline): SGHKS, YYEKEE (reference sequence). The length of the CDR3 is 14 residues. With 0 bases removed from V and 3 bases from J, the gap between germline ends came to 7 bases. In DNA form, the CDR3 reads TGTGCCAGCAGCTTGGTAGAGGACAATCAGCCCCAGCATTTT. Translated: CASSLVEDNQPQHF.

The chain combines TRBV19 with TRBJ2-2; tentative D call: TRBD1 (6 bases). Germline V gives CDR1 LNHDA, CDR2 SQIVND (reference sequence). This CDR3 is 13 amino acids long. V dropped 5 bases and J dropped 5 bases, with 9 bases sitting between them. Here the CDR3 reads CASSVQGTGELFF. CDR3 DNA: TGTGCCAGTAGTGTACAGGGAACCGGGGAGCTGTTTTTT.